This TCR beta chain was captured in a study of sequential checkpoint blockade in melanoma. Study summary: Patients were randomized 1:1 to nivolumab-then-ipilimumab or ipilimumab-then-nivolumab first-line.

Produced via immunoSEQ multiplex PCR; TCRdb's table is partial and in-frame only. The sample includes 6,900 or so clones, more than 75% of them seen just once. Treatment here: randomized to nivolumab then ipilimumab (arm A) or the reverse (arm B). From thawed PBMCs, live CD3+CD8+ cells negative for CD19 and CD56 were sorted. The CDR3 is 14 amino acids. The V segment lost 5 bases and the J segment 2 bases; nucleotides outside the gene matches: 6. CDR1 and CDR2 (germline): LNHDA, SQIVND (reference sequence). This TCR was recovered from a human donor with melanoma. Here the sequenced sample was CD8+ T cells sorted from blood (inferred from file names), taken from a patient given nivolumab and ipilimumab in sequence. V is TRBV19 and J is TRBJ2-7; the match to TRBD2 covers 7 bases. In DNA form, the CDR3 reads TGTGCCAGTAGTTTAGGGACTACCGCCTACGAGCAGTACTTC. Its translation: CASSLGTTAYEQYF.